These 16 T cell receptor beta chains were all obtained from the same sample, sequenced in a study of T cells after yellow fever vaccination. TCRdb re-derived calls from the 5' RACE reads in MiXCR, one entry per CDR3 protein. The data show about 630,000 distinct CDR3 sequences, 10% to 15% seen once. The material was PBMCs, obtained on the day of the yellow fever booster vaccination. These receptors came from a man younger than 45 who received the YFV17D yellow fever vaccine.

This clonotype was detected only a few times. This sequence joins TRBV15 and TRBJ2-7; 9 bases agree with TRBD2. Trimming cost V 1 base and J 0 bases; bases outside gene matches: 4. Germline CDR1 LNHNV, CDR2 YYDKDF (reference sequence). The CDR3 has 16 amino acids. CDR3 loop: CATSRVASGVSYEQYF. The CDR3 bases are TGTGCCACCAGCAGAGTCGCTAGCGGGGTCTCCTACGAGCAGTACTTC.

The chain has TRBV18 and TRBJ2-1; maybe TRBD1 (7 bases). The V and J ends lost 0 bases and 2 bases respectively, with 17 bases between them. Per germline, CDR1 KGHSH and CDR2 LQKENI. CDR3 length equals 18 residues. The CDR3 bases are TGTGCCAGCTCACCACCCCGAGGCGGAGGGGGCGCCTACAATGAGCAGTTCTTC. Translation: CASSPPRGGGGAYNEQFF. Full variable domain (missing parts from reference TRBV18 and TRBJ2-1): NAGVMQNPRHLVRRRGQEARLRCSPMKGHSHVYWYRQLPEEGLKFMVYLQKENIIDESGMPKERFSAEFPKEGPSILRIQQVVRGDSAAYFCASSPPRGGGGAYNEQFFGPGTRLTVL.

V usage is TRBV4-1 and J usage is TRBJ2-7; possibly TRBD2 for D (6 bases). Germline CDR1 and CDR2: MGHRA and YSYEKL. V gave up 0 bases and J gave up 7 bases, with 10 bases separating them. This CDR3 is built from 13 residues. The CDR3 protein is CASSQDRAGEQYF. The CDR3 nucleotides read TGCGCCAGCAGCCAAGACCGAGCGGGTGAGCAGTACTTC.

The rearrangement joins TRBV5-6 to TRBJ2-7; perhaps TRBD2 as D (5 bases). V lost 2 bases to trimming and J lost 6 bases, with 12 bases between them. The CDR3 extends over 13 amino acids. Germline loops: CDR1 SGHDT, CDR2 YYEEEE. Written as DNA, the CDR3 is TGTGCCAGCAGCTTCGGCGGGTCGGCCGAGCAGTACTTC. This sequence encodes CASSFGGSAEQYF.

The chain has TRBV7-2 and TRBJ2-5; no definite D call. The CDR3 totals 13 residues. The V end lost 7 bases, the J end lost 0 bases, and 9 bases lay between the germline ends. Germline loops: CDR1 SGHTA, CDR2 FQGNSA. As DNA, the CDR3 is TGTGCCAGCACCCTCCCAAACCAAGAGACCCAGTACTTC. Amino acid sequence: CASTLPNQETQYF.

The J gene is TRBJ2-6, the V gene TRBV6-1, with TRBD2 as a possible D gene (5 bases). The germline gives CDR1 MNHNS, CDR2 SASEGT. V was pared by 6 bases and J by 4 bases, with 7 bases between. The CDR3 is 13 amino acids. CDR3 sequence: CASRPGGANVLTF. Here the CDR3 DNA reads TGTGCCAGCAGGCCGGGAGGGGCCAACGTCCTGACTTTC.

In nucleotides, the CDR3 is TGTGCCAGCACCTCATGGGCAGAAAGCTCCTATAATTCACCCCTCCACTTT. It encodes CASTSWAESSYNSPLHF. This chain links TRBV2 with TRBJ1-6; D is uncertain. Germline CDR1 reads SNHLY; CDR2 reads FYNNEI. The CDR3 extends over 17 amino acids. V was cut by 7 bases and J by 0 bases, with 16 bases left in between.

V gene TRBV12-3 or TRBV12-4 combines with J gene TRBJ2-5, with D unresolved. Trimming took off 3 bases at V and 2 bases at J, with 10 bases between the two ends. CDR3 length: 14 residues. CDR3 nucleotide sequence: TGTGCCAGCAGTTTGTCCTCGCATCAAGAGACCCAGTACTTC. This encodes CASSLSSHQETQYF.

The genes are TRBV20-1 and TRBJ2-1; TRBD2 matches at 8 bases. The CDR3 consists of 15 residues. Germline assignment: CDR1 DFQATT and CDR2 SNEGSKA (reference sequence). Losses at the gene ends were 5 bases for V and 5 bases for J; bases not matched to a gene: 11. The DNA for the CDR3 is TGCAGTGCTCCGACCGGACTAGCCCACAACAATGAGCAGTTCTTC. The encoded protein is CSAPTGLAHNNEQFF.

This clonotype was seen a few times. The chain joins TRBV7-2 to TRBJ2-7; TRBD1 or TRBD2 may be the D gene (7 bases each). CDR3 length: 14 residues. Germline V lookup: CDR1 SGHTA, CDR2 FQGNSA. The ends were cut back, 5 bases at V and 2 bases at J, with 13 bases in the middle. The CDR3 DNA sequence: TGTGCCAGCAGCCCCGGGGGGACAGCCTACGAGCAGTACTTC. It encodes CASSPGGTAYEQYF.

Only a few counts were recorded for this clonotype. CDR3 sequence (DNA): TGCAGCGCGTTAGATACCGGGGAGCTGTTTTTT. Protein product: CSALDTGELFF. V is TRBV29-1 and J is TRBJ2-2; D is ambiguous. Trimming stripped 7 bases from V and 5 bases from J, with 8 bases between. The CDR3 contains 11 residues. CDR1 SQVTM and CDR2 ANQGSEA come from the germline V gene.

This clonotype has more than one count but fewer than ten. CDR3 DNA sequence: TGTGCCAGCAGCACCGGGACTAGCGGGAGCGTGTTCTACGAGCAGTACTTC. As protein: CASSTGTSGSVFYEQYF. This chain links TRBV13 with TRBJ2-7, with TRBD2 identical over 14 bases. V lost 5 bases and J lost 3; bases outside the gene matches: 9. The length of the CDR3 is 17 residues. Germline V CDR1 and CDR2: PRHDT, FYEKMQ (reference sequence). The full variable domain, with the rest looked up from reference TRBV13 and TRBJ2-7, is AAGVIQSPRHLIKEKRETATLKCYPIPRHDTVYWYQQGPGQDPQFLISFYEKMQSDKGSIPDRFSAQQFSDYHSELNMSSLELGDSALYFCASSTGTSGSVFYEQYFGPGTRLTVT.

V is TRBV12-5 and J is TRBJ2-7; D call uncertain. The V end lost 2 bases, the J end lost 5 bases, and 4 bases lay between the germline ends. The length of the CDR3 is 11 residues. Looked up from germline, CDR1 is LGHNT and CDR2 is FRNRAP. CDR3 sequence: CASGLINEQYF. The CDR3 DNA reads TGTGCTAGTGGTTTGATAAACGAGCAGTACTTC.

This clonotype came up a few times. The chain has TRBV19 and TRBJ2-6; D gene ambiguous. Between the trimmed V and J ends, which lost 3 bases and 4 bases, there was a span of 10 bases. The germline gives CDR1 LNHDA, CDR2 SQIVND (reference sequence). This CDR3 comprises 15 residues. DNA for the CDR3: TGTGCCAGTAGTATGACCCTAGTCGGGGCCAACGTCCTGACTTTC. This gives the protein CASSMTLVGANVLTF.

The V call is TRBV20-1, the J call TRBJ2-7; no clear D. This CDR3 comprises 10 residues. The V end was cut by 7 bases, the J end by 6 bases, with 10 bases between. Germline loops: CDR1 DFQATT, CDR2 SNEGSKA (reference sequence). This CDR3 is CSVPASEQYF. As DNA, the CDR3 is TGCAGTGTACCTGCCTCCGAGCAGTACTTC.

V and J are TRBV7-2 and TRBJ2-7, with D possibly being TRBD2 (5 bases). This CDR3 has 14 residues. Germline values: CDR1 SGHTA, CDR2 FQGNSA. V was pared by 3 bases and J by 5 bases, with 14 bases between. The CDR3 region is CASSFRRGRDEQYF. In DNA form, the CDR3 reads TGTGCCAGCAGCTTTCGACGGGGTCGGGACGAGCAGTACTTC.